The present TCR beta chain was sequenced within a study of T-cell reconstitution after alpha-beta-depleted transplantation in children. This sample's TCRbeta library carried unique molecular identifier barcodes. TCRdb fed the PCR reads into MiXCR, producing one record per CDR3 protein. The table lists some 290,000 distinct CDR3 sequences, over 8% of them singletons. Germline loops: CDR1 SGHVS, CDR2 FQNEAQ. Unmatched junction bases numbered 10, after V lost 1 base and J lost 5 bases. The CDR3 is made up of 17 amino acids. This sequence originates from a human donor who donated a stem cell graft to a child with SCID. The source was PBMCs from the stem cell graft donor, collected from the stem cell graft. The V call is TRBV7-8, the J call TRBJ2-7, with 11 bases identical to TRBD1. The CDR3 spells CASSLERTGGAEDEQYF. The CDR3, as DNA: TGTGCCAGCAGCTTAGAAAGGACAGGGGGCGCAGAAGACGAGCAGTACTTC. Based on the CDR3 plus reference TRBV7-8 and TRBJ2-7, the full variable domain is GAGVSQSPRYKVAKRGQDVALRCDPISGHVSLFWYQQALGQGPEFLTYFQNEAQLDKSGLPSDRFFAERPEGSVSTLKIQRTQQEDSAVYLCASSLERTGGAEDEQYFGPGTRLTVT.